The 3 T cell receptor beta chains in this list originate from one sample, sequenced in a study of T-cell reconstitution after alpha-beta-depleted transplantation in children. Molecular barcoding with unique molecular identifiers was used for the TCRbeta library. TCRdb reprocessed the PCR reads via MiXCR and lists one record per CDR3 protein. The table lists a few hundred thousand distinct CDR3 sequences, 10% to 13% of them singletons. The input for sequencing was PBMCs from the stem cell graft donor, taken from the stem cell graft. The receptors were sampled from a human donor who donated a stem cell graft to a child with acute lymphoblastic leukemia.

The V call is TRBV10-3, the J call TRBJ2-2; D possibly corresponds to TRBD1 (6 bases). Trimming cost V 11 bases and J 1 base, with 11 bases left between them. CDR1 and CDR2 from the germline V gene are ENHRY and SYGVKD. The CDR3 totals 13 residues. The DNA for the CDR3 is TGTGCCGCAGAGGGGGTGAACACCGGGGAGCTGTTTTTT. Residues: CAAEGVNTGELFF.

This clonotype was seen only a few times. The chain is built from TRBV7-9 and TRBJ2-3; D unresolved. This CDR3 is built from 13 residues. V lost 6 bases to trimming and J lost 5 bases, with 12 bases between them. Germline CDR1 reads SEHNR; CDR2 reads FQNEAQ (reference sequence). The CDR3 is CASRSTDLDTQYF. CDR3 DNA: TGTGCCAGCAGATCAACAGACCTAGATACGCAGTATTTT.

This clonotype was seen a few times. The chain has TRBV7-9 and TRBJ2-3; D ambiguous. The CDR3 has 14 amino acids. Germline V gene sequence: CDR1 SEHNR, CDR2 FQNEAQ (reference sequence). Between the trimmed V and J ends, which lost 5 bases and 6 bases, there was a span of 15 bases. The CDR3 nucleotides are TGTGCCAGCAGCCCCCCCCTGGCATTGGATACGCAGTATTTT. Translated, it gives CASSPPLALDTQYF. Using reference TRBV7-9 and TRBJ2-3 for the parts outside the CDR3, the full variable domain is DTGVSQNPRHKITKRGQNVTFRCDPISEHNRLYWYRQTLGQGPEFLTYFQNEAQLEKSRLLSDRFSAERPKGSFSTLEIQRTEQGDSAMYLCASSPPLALDTQYFGPGTRLTVL.